This T cell receptor beta chain was recovered during a study of response to subunit inactivated influenza vaccine. Findings and limits, study-wide: It was the authors' suggestion that each seasonal influenza vaccination recruits few new T cells.

This CDR3 region has 15 residues. The ends were cut back, 1 base at V and 1 base at J, with 10 bases in the middle. Each CDR3 protein gets one entry after TCRdb re-called the RT-PCR reads with MiXCR. The sample lists about 800,000 distinct CDR3 sequences, 20% to 25% seen once, with roughly 10% in the top ten. Worth noting for this clonotype: Its antigen is unidentified.

Specimen: PBMCs from blood, collected 5 to 6 days after vaccination. The clonotype was recovered from a man in his fifties who received an inactivated influenza vaccine. The V and J genes are TRBV12-3 or TRBV12-4 and TRBJ2-5, with D tentatively TRBD2 (5 bases). CDR3: CASSLVFGVQETQYF. The CDR3, as DNA: TGTGCCAGCAGTTTAGTTTTCGGGGTCCAAGAGACCCAGTACTTC.